Shown below are 30 T cell receptor beta chains from a single sample sequenced in a study of lymphopenia after photon versus proton radiotherapy. The table came from immunoSEQ multiplex PCR; TCRdb's copy has only in-frame clones and leaves some out. The sample yields about 83,000 clones, around four fifths seen once. The material was peripheral blood, obtained from a patient treated with proton-based radiotherapy. Receptors were obtained from a man aged 55 to 70 with pancreatic cancer.

This clone was found once. V gene TRBV29-1 combines with J gene TRBJ1-4, with D tentatively TRBD1 (6 bases). Germline V gene sequence: CDR1 SQVTM, CDR2 ANQGSEA. This CDR3 is built from 13 residues. V dropped 6 bases and J dropped 8 bases, with 16 bases sitting between them. The CDR3, as DNA: TGCAGCGTCTATGAGGGGGGGTTCGAAAAACTGTTTTTT. Residues: CSVYEGGFEKLFF.

The chain recombines TRBV15 with TRBJ2-2; 7 nucleotides agree with TRBD2. Trimming at V came to 0 bases and at J to 7 bases, leaving 11 bases not matched to a gene. In germline, CDR1 is LNHNV, CDR2 YYDKDF (reference sequence). This CDR3 has 17 residues. The CDR3 DNA sequence: TGTGCCACCAGCAGAGATGTGGCGGGAGTAAGGGGCGGGGAGCTGTTTTTT. It yields the protein CATSRDVAGVRGGELFF.

This chain uses TRBV2 with TRBJ1-5; D uncertain. The CDR3 sequence is 14 residues long. Germline CDR1 is SNHLY and CDR2 is FYNNEI. V gave up 7 bases and J gave up 2 bases, with 12 bases separating them. The CDR3 DNA reads as TGTGCCAGCACCCCCCCCGGGGGCAATCAGCCCCAGCATTTT. Translation gives CASTPPGGNQPQHF. Supplemented by reference TRBV2 and TRBJ1-5, the full variable domain reads EPEVTQTPSHQVTQMGQEVILRCVPISNHLYFYWYRQILGQKVEFLVSFYNNEISEKSEIFDDQFSVERPDGSNFTLKIRSTKLEDSAMYFCASTPPGGNQPQHFGDGTRLSIL.

V gene TRBV5-1 combines with J gene TRBJ2-1, with 12 positions matching TRBD1. CDR1 and CDR2 (germline): SGHRS, YFSETQ. The junction had 7 bases not matched to a gene; V was cut back by 4 bases and J by 8 bases. This CDR3 is built from 15 residues. This CDR3 reads CASSPGQGAYDEQFF. The CDR3 DNA reads TGCGCCAGCAGCCCGGGACAGGGGGCTTACGATGAGCAGTTCTTC.

The V gene is TRBV18, the J gene TRBJ2-7, with no clear D. Trimming removed 3 bases at V and 5 bases at J, with 11 bases between. The CDR3 loop spans 13 amino acids. Per the germline V gene, CDR1 is KGHSH and CDR2 is LQKENI. In nucleotides, the CDR3 is TGTGCCAGCTCACCCACACTATCGAACGAGCAGTACTTC. Its protein is CASSPTLSNEQYF.

CDR3 amino acids: CASRRTAGPTSQYF. The CDR3 DNA is TGTGCCAGTAGGAGGACTGCCGGCCCGACGTCCCAGTACTTC. The chain has TRBV19 and TRBJ2-5; the D gene is possibly TRBD2 (5 bases). This CDR3 is built from 14 residues. The V end lost 6 bases, the J end lost 9 bases, and 20 bases lay between the germline ends. Germline values: CDR1 LNHDA, CDR2 SQIVND (reference sequence).

Here the CDR3 reads CASSAYQGRPGNTGELFF. CDR3 bases: TGTGCCAGCAGCGCCTATCAGGGGCGGCCTGGTAACACCGGGGAGCTGTTTTTT. This chain connects TRBV9 to TRBJ2-2, with D maybe TRBD1 (6 bases). V was clipped by 3 bases and J by 2 bases, with 20 bases between them. The CDR3 length is 18 residues. Germline CDR1 and CDR2: SGDLS and YYNGEE.

The CDR3 region has the DNA TGTGCCAGTAGTCCCCTGGAGGGTAGACAGCCCCAGCATTTT. Translating it yields CASSPLEGRQPQHF. This chain uses TRBV19 with TRBJ1-5; no clear D gene. The V gene's germline CDR1 is LNHDA and CDR2 SQIVND (reference sequence). The CDR3 has 14 residues. Trimming took 5 bases from V and 7 from J, leaving 15 bases between them.

This clone appeared a single time. The CDR3 loop is CASSQVPGGEMGGYTF. CDR3 DNA sequence: TGCGCCAGCAGCCAAGTCCCGGGCGGAGAAATGGGTGGCTACACCTTC. The chain links TRBV4-3 to TRBJ1-2; no firm D call. Trimming removed 1 base at V and 7 bases at J, with 19 bases between. The V gene's germline CDR1 is LGHNA and CDR2 YSLEER. The CDR3 extends over 16 amino acids.

V gene TRBV7-2 combines with J gene TRBJ2-1; D may be TRBD1 or TRBD2 (6 bases each). The CDR3 runs 15 residues. The germline V gene has CDR1 SGHTA and CDR2 FQGNSA. The V end was cut by 3 bases, the J end by 2 bases, with 11 bases between. DNA for the CDR3: TGTGCCAGCAGCTTCGACAGGACTACCTACAATGAGCAGTTCTTC. Its protein product is CASSFDRTTYNEQFF.

CDR3 DNA: TGTGCCAGCAGCCCTCAGGGACTAGCGTACGAGCAGTACTTC. It translates to CASSPQGLAYEQYF. This chain joins TRBV7-9 and TRBJ2-7, with TRBD2 matching 10 bases. The CDR3 covers 14 residues. From germline, CDR1 is SEHNR and CDR2 FQNEAQ (reference sequence). The trim removed 5 bases at V and 4 bases at J, leaving 5 bases unmatched.

V gene TRBV11-2 combines with J gene TRBJ2-7; D not certain. The CDR3 runs 15 residues. Trimming left V 0 bases short and J 3 bases short, with 12 bases between. The germline V gene encodes CDR1 SGHAT and CDR2 FQNNGV. This CDR3 is CASSLDPDKSYEQYF. The CDR3 bases are TGTGCCAGCAGCTTAGATCCTGACAAGAGCTACGAGCAGTACTTC.

The gene calls are TRBV9 and TRBJ2-5; TRBD2 matches 11 bases. The J call could be wrong; TRBJ2-7 is a better fit for the DNA end. Per germline, CDR1 SGDLS and CDR2 YYNGEE. This CDR3 spans 17 amino acids. In DNA, the CDR3 is TGTGCCAGCAGCCCTAGGGGGTCACTAGCGGGAGCCTACGAGCAGTACTTC. This codes for CASSPRGSLAGAYEQYF.

CDR3 sequence: CASRSWGTMDEQFF. As DNA, the CDR3 is TGCGCCAGCAGAAGTTGGGGGACTATGGATGAGCAGTTCTTC. The chain joins TRBV5-1 to TRBJ2-1; 7 nucleotides agree with TRBD2. This CDR3 has 14 residues. In germline, CDR1 is SGHRS, CDR2 YFSETQ. V shed 5 bases, J shed 8 bases, and the junction held 10 bases outside the gene matches.

This clone was observed at least ten times. The chain combines TRBV14 with TRBJ1-1; no clear D gene. The CDR3 length is 15 residues. Between the trimmed V and J ends, which lost 7 bases and 6 bases, there was a span of 21 bases. CDR1 and CDR2 (germline): SGHDN, FVKESK. CDR3 sequence reads: CASTKKTLDSAEAFF. For the CDR3, the DNA is TGTGCCAGCACGAAGAAGACATTGGACTCCGCTGAAGCTTTCTTT.

This clone was detected once. The rearrangement uses TRBV6-5 and TRBJ1-2; D possibly corresponds to TRBD1 (5 bases). Trimming took off 6 bases at V and 1 base at J, with 12 bases between the two ends. The CDR3 loop spans 14 amino acids. Per the germline V gene, CDR1 is MNHEY and CDR2 is SVGAGI. CDR3 nucleotide sequence: TGTGCCAGCAGCACCTCCCAGGGTAACTATGGCTACACCTTC. This gives the protein CASSTSQGNYGYTF.

The J gene is TRBJ1-5, the V gene TRBV6-6; possibly TRBD1 for D (5 bases). In germline, CDR1 is MNHNY, CDR2 SVGAGI (reference sequence). The CDR3 is 13 residues long. Trimming shortened V by 9 bases and J by 2 bases, and 11 bases separated the two germline ends. CDR3 in amino acids: CARSSGRNQPQHF. The CDR3 nucleotides read TGTGCCAGGTCGTCGGGACGCAATCAGCCCCAGCATTTT.

This chain joins TRBV4-1 and TRBJ2-7; D unclear. Germline V gene lookup returns CDR1 MGHRA and CDR2 YSYEKL. With 4 bases removed from V and 0 bases from J, the gap between germline ends came to 10 bases. The CDR3 has 14 residues. The CDR3 DNA reads as TGCGCCAGCAGCCCTCACTATAACTCCTACGAGCAGTACTTC. It specifies CASSPHYNSYEQYF.

The chain employs TRBV19 and TRBJ2-1; D not resolved. The CDR3 totals 13 residues. V dropped 2 bases and J dropped 5 bases, with 7 bases sitting between them. The germline gives CDR1 LNHDA, CDR2 SQIVND (reference sequence). The CDR3 DNA reads TGTGCCAGTAGTATATCAGTGGACAATGAGCAGTTCTTC. It codes for CASSISVDNEQFF.

The V gene is TRBV15, the J gene TRBJ2-3; D gene unclear. This CDR3 has 12 residues. V lost 5 bases, J lost 1 base, and 4 bases lay in between. Germline CDR1 LNHNV, CDR2 YYDKDF (reference sequence). The CDR3 DNA follows: TGTGCCACCAGCGCTGGCACAGATACGCAGTATTTT. Its translation is CATSAGTDTQYF.

V and J are TRBV10-3 and TRBJ2-5; D call uncertain. The J call may be incorrect, as the DNA end agrees better with TRBJ2-7. The germline V gene encodes CDR1 ENHRY and CDR2 SYGVKD. The CDR3 length is 19 residues. This chain's CDR3 is CAISGRFPLSLMSSYEQYF. CDR3 in DNA: TGTGCCATCAGTGGTCGGTTCCCCCTTTCCCTTATGAGCTCCTACGAGCAGTACTTC.

V usage is TRBV19 and J usage is TRBJ2-3; TRBD1 is a possible D gene (5 bases). There are 14 residues in the CDR3. V was cut by 0 bases and J by 4 bases, with 8 bases left in between. Germline CDR1 reads LNHDA; CDR2 reads SQIVND (reference sequence). CDR3: CASSIDRVADTQYF. The CDR3 nucleotides read TGTGCCAGTAGTATAGACAGGGTGGCAGATACGCAGTATTTT.

The chain employs TRBV9 and TRBJ1-1; a possible D gene is TRBD1 (6 bases). The length of the CDR3 is 14 residues. Germline V gene data show CDR1 as SGDLS and CDR2 as YYNGEE. V gave up 4 bases and J gave up 0 bases, with 10 bases separating them. The CDR3 DNA reads TGTGCCAGCAGCCCAAGGGGGGTGAACACTGAAGCTTTCTTT. Its protein product is CASSPRGVNTEAFF.

This clone was seen only once. The rearrangement links TRBV6-1 to TRBJ2-7; D is undetermined. V lost 1 base and J lost 1, with 8 bases in between. Germline CDR1 and CDR2: MNHNS and SASEGT. The CDR3 runs to 14 residues. The CDR3 DNA sequence: TGTGCCAGCAGTGAAGAGGGCTGGTCCTACGAGCAGTACTTC. It codes for CASSEEGWSYEQYF.

The rearrangement uses TRBV15 and TRBJ1-6; the D gene is possibly TRBD1 (5 bases). V was trimmed by 4 bases and J by 7 bases, leaving 17 bases between them. The V gene's germline CDR1 is LNHNV and CDR2 YYDKDF (reference sequence). This CDR3 is 16 amino acids long. CDR3 DNA: TGTGCCACCAGCACCAGACCGACAGCTCGAAATTCACCCCTCCACTTT. It specifies CATSTRPTARNSPLHF. Drawing the rest from reference TRBV15 and TRBJ1-6, the complete variable domain is DAMVIQNPRYQVTQFGKPVTLSCSQTLNHNVMYWYQQKSSQAPKLLFHYYDKDFNNEADTPDNFQSRRPNTSFCFLDIRSPGLGDTAMYLCATSTRPTARNSPLHFGNGTRLTVT.

V and J are TRBV7-3 and TRBJ2-3; D uncertain. There are 15 residues in the CDR3. Germline CDR1 is SGHTA and CDR2 is FQGTGA. V was shortened by 5 bases and J by 4 bases, with 16 bases between the two germline ends. Here the CDR3 reads CASSLGFGVADTQYF. The CDR3 nucleotides read TGTGCCAGCAGCCTGGGGTTTGGGGTGGCAGATACGCAGTATTTT.

The chain recombines TRBV11-2 with TRBJ1-2; no definite D call. Germline CDR1 SGHAT, CDR2 FQNNGV. V was cut by 1 base and J by 5 bases, with 14 bases left in between. The CDR3 is 15 amino acids. In nucleotides, the CDR3 is TGTGCCAGCAGCTTAGGGACCGCTGACGGTTATGGCTACACCTTC. Translated: CASSLGTADGYGYTF. Supplemented by reference TRBV11-2 and TRBJ1-2, the full variable domain reads EAGVAQSPRYKIIEKRQSVAFWCNPISGHATLYWYQQILGQGPKLLIQFQNNGVVDDSQLPKDRFSAERLKGVDSTLKIQPAKLEDSAVYLCASSLGTADGYGYTFGSGTRLTVV.

This clone was picked up one time. The rearrangement joins TRBV18 to TRBJ2-3, with 7 nucleotides matching TRBD1. The length of the CDR3 is 15 residues. Germline V lookup: CDR1 KGHSH, CDR2 LQKENI. V lost 1 base and J lost 1; bases outside the gene matches: 2. The CDR3 reads CASSPRQGGTDTQYF. For the CDR3, the DNA is TGTGCCAGCTCACCACGACAGGGAGGCACAGATACGCAGTATTTT. The variable domain in full, completed from reference TRBV18 and TRBJ2-3, reads NAGVMQNPRHLVRRRGQEARLRCSPMKGHSHVYWYRQLPEEGLKFMVYLQKENIIDESGMPKERFSAEFPKEGPSILRIQQVVRGDSAAYFCASSPRQGGTDTQYFGPGTRLTVL.

The chain is built from TRBV10-1 and TRBJ2-1; D possibly uses TRBD1 or TRBD2 (5 bases each). The germline V and J ends were trimmed by 1 base and 7 bases, with 5 bases remaining between them. The CDR3 has 12 residues. The V gene's germline CDR1 is WNHNN and CDR2 SYGVQD (reference sequence). The CDR3 spells CASSEWGNEQFF. The CDR3 DNA is TGCGCCAGCAGTGAGTGGGGGAATGAGCAGTTCTTC.

The DNA for the CDR3 is TGCGCCAGCAGCCCGACGGCCACCTGGGAGCAGTACTTC. Amino acids: CASSPTATWEQYF. V usage is TRBV5-1 and J usage is TRBJ2-7, with unresolved D. CDR1 and CDR2 (germline): SGHRS, YFSETQ. The CDR3 consists of 13 residues. V lost 4 bases and J lost 7, with 15 bases in between.